A selection of T cell receptor beta chains follows, all from one sample in a study of T cells in Graves' hyperthyroidism and ophthalmopathy. TCRdb re-analysed the multiplex PCR reads in MiXCR, keeping a single row per CDR3 protein. The repertoire holds about 300,000 distinct CDR3 sequences, 25% seen once, with about 30% in the top ten. Sequenced: blood. These receptors came from a man aged 40-50 years with Graves' hyperthyroidism that later progressed to Graves' ophthalmopathy. Each CDR3 is given with its conserved first and last residue. D genes are given only for firm matches. For some rows the clone size is stated as once, few or many, or as a class when expanded; others skip it.

cdr3_length d_call j_call v_call clone_size cdr3_nt cdr3_aa
14 TRBD1 TRBJ1-1 TRBV7-2 many TGTGCCAGCAGCTTAGAGGGACAGTACACTGAAGCTTTCTTT CASSLEGQYTEAFF
14 - TRBJ1-1 TRBV18 many TGTGCCAGCTCACCACCGTGGGGCTCCGATGAAGCTTTCTTT CASSPPWGSDEAFF
17 TRBD1 TRBJ1-5 TRBV19 many TGTGCCAGTAGCGGCACCGTCCCAGGGGGCATCAAGCAGCCCCAGCATTTT CASSGTVPGGIKQPQHF
15 - TRBJ1-5 TRBV28 many TGTGCCAGCAGTTTTCCGAACGGGGGCAATCAGCCCCAGCATTTT CASSFPNGGNQPQHF
15 - TRBJ2-7 TRBV28 many TGTGCCAGCAGTAGGTTGAGGGCGGGAACCTACGAGCAGTACTTC CASSRLRAGTYEQYF
15 - TRBJ2-2 TRBV5-1 many TGCGCCAGCATTAGTTCCTGGGGGCAGGACGGGGAGCTGTTTTTT CASISSWGQDGELFF
13 TRBD1 TRBJ1-2 TRBV12-3/TRBV12-4 many TGTGCCAGCAATCAGGGGGCCAACTATGGCTACACCTTC CASNQGANYGYTF
15 TRBD2 TRBJ2-5 TRBV12-3/TRBV12-4 - TGTGCCAGCAGTTTGACCCTAGCGGGGGAAGAGACCCAGTACTTC CASSLTLAGEETQYF
15 TRBD1 TRBJ1-2 TRBV7-2 few TGTGCCAGCAGCCCGGACAGGGGGCGATCTTATGGCTACACCTTC CASSPDRGRSYGYTF
15 TRBD2 TRBJ2-5 TRBV27 - TGTGCCAGCAGTCCTAGCGGGAGGATCGGGGAGACCCAGTACTTC CASSPSGRIGETQYF
13 - TRBJ1-2 TRBV24-1 many TGTGCCACCAGTGACCTAACAGGGCGCGGCTACACCTTC CATSDLTGRGYTF
16 TRBD2 TRBJ2-7 TRBV3-1 many TGTGCCAGCAGCCAAGGGACTAGCGGGGGGACCTACGAGCAGTACTTC CASSQGTSGGTYEQYF
14 - TRBJ1-1 TRBV19 many TGTGCCAGTAGTATGGCCTGGGGAGTTACTGAAGCTTTCTTT CASSMAWGVTEAFF
13 - TRBJ2-5 TRBV29-1 - TGCAGCGTTGGAACGGGATCACAAGAGACCCAGTACTTC CSVGTGSQETQYF
16 - TRBJ2-3 TRBV7-2 - TGTGCCAGCAGCCCTAGCGTAAGGCGTCGCACAGATACGCAGTATTTT CASSPSVRRRTDTQYF
15 - TRBJ1-1 TRBV11-3 many TGTGCCAGCAGCTTAAGTAGAGGATGGAACACTGAAGCTTTCTTT CASSLSRGWNTEAFF
14 TRBD1 TRBJ1-5 TRBV7-9 many TGTGCCAGCAGCCGGACAGGGGGCGATCAGCCCCAGCATTTT CASSRTGGDQPQHF
13 - TRBJ2-7 TRBV12-3/TRBV12-4 many TGTGCCAGCAGTTTGACGACCACCTACGAGCAGTACTTC CASSLTTTYEQYF
12 - TRBJ1-1 TRBV12-3/TRBV12-4 many TGTGCCAGCAGTCCCGTGAACACTGAAGCTTTCTTT CASSPVNTEAFF
17 - TRBJ2-5 TRBV28 many TGTGCCAGCAGTGGGATCTGGGCGGGACAGCCCCAAGAGACCCAGTACTTC CASSGIWAGQPQETQYF
13 - TRBJ1-5 TRBV12-3/TRBV12-4 many TGTGCCAGCAGTTTACGGGACAATCAGCCCCAGCATTTT CASSLRDNQPQHF
12 - TRBJ1-2 TRBV6-1 many TGTGCCAGCAGTGTCGGGACTCCGGGCTACACCTTC CASSVGTPGYTF
13 TRBD1 TRBJ1-2 TRBV27 - TGTGCCAGCAGTCCGACCGGGACAGGGGGCGGTACCTTC CASSPTGTGGGTF
13 - TRBJ2-5 TRBV19 many TGTGCCAGTCGGTCCCAACTCCAAGAGACCCAGTACTTC CASRSQLQETQYF
14 TRBD2 TRBJ2-6 TRBV28 - TGTGCCAGCAGTCCTGGGGGGGAGGCCAACGTCCTGACTTTC CASSPGGEANVLTF
15 - TRBJ2-7 TRBV5-1 many TGCGCCAGCAGCTTGGATAGGGGTAATTTGGACGAGCAGTACTTC CASSLDRGNLDEQYF
11 - TRBJ2-7 TRBV29-1 many TGCAGCGTTGGAAGGGTGGACGAGCAGTACTTC CSVGRVDEQYF
16 TRBD1 TRBJ1-5 TRBV2 - TGTGCCAGCAGACACCGGGACAGGGGCGCAGGGCAGCCCCAGCATTTT CASRHRDRGAGQPQHF
15 TRBD2 TRBJ2-2 TRBV6-2/TRBV6-3 - TGTGCCAGCAGATTTGGCGGGAGTGGGTCCGGGGAGCTGTTTTTT CASRFGGSGSGELFF
16 - TRBJ1-3 TRBV15 many TGTGCCACCAGGGAACCTGGACAGTCCTCTGGAAACACCATATATTTT CATREPGQSSGNTIYF
16 - TRBJ2-7 TRBV20-1 many TGCAGTGCTAGGGACCCGGGACCTCCAAGGGGCTACGAGCAGTACTTC CSARDPGPPRGYEQYF
16 TRBD2 TRBJ2-2 TRBV11-2 few TGTGCCACCAGACGACTAGCGGGAGTTAACACCGGGGAGCTGTTTTTT CATRRLAGVNTGELFF
15 TRBD2 TRBJ2-2 TRBV12-3/TRBV12-4 - TGTGCCAGCAGTCTACTAGCGGGAGGGTCCGGGGAGCTGTTTTTT CASSLLAGGSGELFF
15 TRBD1 TRBJ1-5 TRBV19 - TGTGCCAGTACCAAGGGACAGAGCTACAATCAGCCCCAGCATTTT CASTKGQSYNQPQHF
19 TRBD1 TRBJ2-7 TRBV4-2 - TGTGCCAGCAGCCATCTACCGGGACAGGGACACCAACATAACTACGAGCAGTACTTC CASSHLPGQGHQHNYEQYF
14 - TRBJ2-7 TRBV30 - TGTGCCTGGTCCCTCCGGGGTCACTCCTACGAGCAGTACTTC CAWSLRGHSYEQYF
13 - TRBJ2-7 TRBV20-1 many TGCAGTGCCCCCTCGGCCGAATCCTACGAGCAGTACTTC CSAPSAESYEQYF
19 TRBD1 TRBJ1-1 TRBV5-6 - TGTGCCAGCAGCTTTCGCGGTGCCCGGGACAGGAGAATGAACGCTGAAGCTTTCTTT CASSFRGARDRRMNAEAFF
11 - TRBJ2-7 TRBV2 many TGTGCCAGCAGTATGTTCCACGAGCAGTACTTC CASSMFHEQYF
16 - TRBJ2-4 TRBV20-1 many TGCAGTGCTAGCTTCGGACCGACAGTAGCCAAAAACATTCAGTACTTC CSASFGPTVAKNIQYF
13 - TRBJ1-1 TRBV18 many TGTGCCAGCACCGGGACATCGAACACTGAAGCTTTCTTT CASTGTSNTEAFF
13 - TRBJ1-5 TRBV12-5 - TGTGCTAGTGGTCGTGACGTCAATCAGCCCCAGCATTTT CASGRDVNQPQHF
13 - TRBJ2-7 TRBV18 many TGCGCCAGCAGTCCCCCGTTGACCTACGAGCAGTACTTC CASSPPLTYEQYF
14 TRBD2 TRBJ2-7 TRBV6-5 many TGTGCCAGCAGTTACGGGCTAGCGGAAAACGAGCAGTACTTC CASSYGLAENEQYF
14 TRBD1 TRBJ2-7 TRBV12-3/TRBV12-4 many TGTGCCAGCAGTCCAGACAGGGTGGACTACGAGCAGTACTTC CASSPDRVDYEQYF
14 TRBD1 TRBJ2-7 TRBV19 - TGTGCCAGTAGTATACTAGGGGGCGCGGACGAGCAGTACTTC CASSILGGADEQYF
18 TRBD1 TRBJ1-5 TRBV27 many TGTGCCAGCAGTTTATCTCCCTCGGGACAGGGATTCTATCAGCCCCAGCATTTT CASSLSPSGQGFYQPQHF
15 - TRBJ2-4 TRBV2 many TGTGCCAGCAGTAAACTCGACGTAGCCAAAAACATTCAGTACTTC CASSKLDVAKNIQYF
15 - TRBJ1-5 TRBV4-1 many TGCGCCAGCAGCCAAGATGGCGCAGTCAATCAGCCCCAGCATTTT CASSQDGAVNQPQHF
15 TRBD1 TRBJ2-7 TRBV28 many TGTGCCAGCACCATCTCTGGGACAGCCAACTACGAGCAGTACTTC CASTISGTANYEQYF
17 - TRBJ2-7 TRBV4-1 - TGCGCCAGCAGCCAAGATCCGGGAAGAGCCCCATACGACGAGCAGTACTTC CASSQDPGRAPYDEQYF